Listed below are T cell receptor beta chains from one sample, sequenced in a study of T cell responses to AZD1222 COVID-19 vaccine. Sequenced by immunoSEQ multiplex PCR; TCRdb stores in-frame clones only, minus some. The top ten hold less than 2.5% of the sample, which has over 85,000 clones, roughly 92% seen once. The specimen was peripheral blood, collected 28 days after the second AZD1222 dose. Every receptor here comes from an adult who received the AZD1222 COVID-19 vaccine. Each CDR3 is given with its conserved first and last residue. The D gene is left open where the match is weak. Where a row states a size, it is once, few, many or the class of an expanded clone; other rows omit it.

abundance: few; j_gene: TRBJ2-5; d_gene: .; v_gene: TRBV7-7; CDR3aa: CASSPRQGQGTQYF; CDR3nt: TGTGCTAGCAGCCCCCGCCAGGGTCAAGGGACCCAGTACTTC
abundance: .; j_gene: TRBJ2-2; d_gene: .; v_gene: TRBV3-1/TRBV3-2; CDR3aa: CASSQVRAENTGELFF; CDR3nt: TGTGCCAGCAGCCAAGTCAGGGCAGAGAACACCGGGGAGCTGTTTTTT
abundance: .; j_gene: TRBJ1-3; d_gene: .; v_gene: TRBV6-2/TRBV6-3; CDR3aa: CASSYAGAQAFEDTIYF; CDR3nt: TGTGCCAGCAGTTACGCCGGGGCACAGGCCTTTGAGGACACCATATATTTT
abundance: .; j_gene: TRBJ2-7; d_gene: .; v_gene: TRBV28; CDR3aa: CASSSRARMSYEQYF; CDR3nt: TGTGCCAGCAGTTCTCGCGCCAGGATGAGCTACGAGCAGTACTTC
abundance: .; j_gene: TRBJ2-5; d_gene: .; v_gene: TRBV19; CDR3aa: CASTADRGGQTQYF; CDR3nt: TGTGCCAGTACCGCAGACAGGGGAGGGCAGACCCAGTACTTC
abundance: .; j_gene: TRBJ1-1; d_gene: .; v_gene: TRBV12-3/TRBV12-4; CDR3aa: CASSSNTEAFF; CDR3nt: TGTGCCAGCAGTTCAAACACTGAAGCTTTCTTT
abundance: .; j_gene: TRBJ2-7; d_gene: TRBD1; v_gene: TRBV7-9; CDR3aa: CASSSSGTGNYEQYF; CDR3nt: TGTGCCAGCAGCTCTTCCGGGACAGGGAACTACGAGCAGTACTTC
abundance: .; j_gene: TRBJ1-4; d_gene: .; v_gene: TRBV5-4; CDR3aa: CASSPWGAGEKLFF; CDR3nt: TGTGCCAGCAGCCCATGGGGGGCGGGAGAAAAACTGTTTTTT
abundance: .; j_gene: TRBJ1-1; d_gene: .; v_gene: TRBV2; CDR3aa: CASRFSDTEAFF; CDR3nt: TGTGCCAGCAGGTTCTCCGACACTGAAGCTTTCTTT
abundance: .; j_gene: TRBJ1-4; d_gene: .; v_gene: TRBV7-9; CDR3aa: CASSLARAPNEKLFF; CDR3nt: TGTGCCAGCAGCTTAGCCAGGGCCCCTAATGAAAAACTGTTTTTT
abundance: .; j_gene: TRBJ1-1; d_gene: .; v_gene: TRBV19; CDR3aa: CATRWRLNTEAFF; CDR3nt: TGTGCCACCAGGTGGCGGCTGAACACTGAAGCTTTCTTT
abundance: .; j_gene: TRBJ2-1; d_gene: TRBD1; v_gene: TRBV6-5; CDR3aa: CASRGQGFGNEQFF; CDR3nt: TGTGCCAGCAGGGGACAGGGGTTCGGCAATGAGCAGTTCTTC
abundance: .; j_gene: TRBJ2-7; d_gene: .; v_gene: TRBV27; CDR3aa: CASSSQGTTSYEQYF; CDR3nt: TGTGCCAGCAGTTCCCAGGGGACCACCTCCTACGAGCAGTACTTC
abundance: .; j_gene: TRBJ2-1; d_gene: TRBD2; v_gene: TRBV7-3; CDR3aa: CASSLGLAGVREQFF; CDR3nt: TGTGCCAGCAGCTTAGGCCTAGCGGGGGTTAGGGAGCAGTTCTTC
abundance: .; j_gene: TRBJ1-5; d_gene: .; v_gene: TRBV6-6; CDR3aa: CASSSPGLSNQPQHF; CDR3nt: TGTGCCAGCAGTTCACCGGGACTGAGCAATCAGCCCCAGCATTTT
abundance: .; j_gene: TRBJ2-7; d_gene: .; v_gene: TRBV7-9; CDR3aa: CASSLPVHEQYF; CDR3nt: TGTGCCAGCAGCTTACCGGTCCACGAGCAGTACTTC
abundance: .; j_gene: TRBJ2-7; d_gene: TRBD1; v_gene: TRBV6-6; CDR3aa: CASNIDRGSRDEQYF; CDR3nt: TGTGCCAGCAATATAGACAGGGGAAGTCGTGACGAGCAGTACTTC
abundance: .; j_gene: TRBJ2-2; d_gene: .; v_gene: TRBV18; CDR3aa: CASSPSYTGELFF; CDR3nt: TGTGCCAGCTCACCTAGCTACACCGGGGAGCTGTTTTTT
abundance: .; j_gene: TRBJ1-2; d_gene: .; v_gene: TRBV6-5; CDR3aa: CASSQLEAGGYGYTF; CDR3nt: TGTGCCAGCAGTCAGTTGGAGGCCGGGGGCTATGGCTACACCTTC
abundance: .; j_gene: TRBJ1-4; d_gene: .; v_gene: TRBV7-2; CDR3aa: CASSSQGSTNEKLFF; CDR3nt: TGTGCCAGCAGCTCCCAGGGATCAACTAATGAAAAACTGTTTTTT
abundance: .; j_gene: TRBJ2-5; d_gene: TRBD2; v_gene: TRBV7-9; CDR3aa: CASSLTSGAQETQYF; CDR3nt: TGTGCCAGCAGCTTAACTAGCGGGGCCCAAGAGACCCAGTACTTC
abundance: .; j_gene: TRBJ1-5; d_gene: .; v_gene: TRBV5-1; CDR3aa: CASSLAGNMGQPQHF; CDR3nt: TGCGCCAGCAGCTTGGCAGGGAATATGGGTCAGCCCCAGCATTTT
abundance: .; j_gene: TRBJ2-1; d_gene: TRBD2; v_gene: TRBV19; CDR3aa: CASSILAGENNEQFF; CDR3nt: TGTGCCAGTAGTATTCTAGCGGGGGAGAACAATGAGCAGTTCTTC
abundance: .; j_gene: TRBJ2-7; d_gene: TRBD1; v_gene: TRBV5-5; CDR3aa: CASSFVGRGYEQYF; CDR3nt: TGTGCCAGCAGCTTTGTAGGCAGGGGGTACGAGCAGTACTTC
abundance: .; j_gene: TRBJ2-2; d_gene: .; v_gene: TRBV5-1; CDR3aa: CASSILLGQTNTGELFF; CDR3nt: TGCGCCAGCAGCATCCTCTTAGGACAGACGAACACCGGGGAGCTGTTTTTT
abundance: .; j_gene: TRBJ2-5; d_gene: TRBD2; v_gene: TRBV6-1; CDR3aa: CASSEDVTSGGETQYF; CDR3nt: TGTGCCAGCAGTGAAGATGTGACTAGCGGGGGGGAGACCCAGTACTTC
abundance: .; j_gene: TRBJ1-3; d_gene: TRBD1; v_gene: TRBV7-2; CDR3aa: CASSLAGTGLDTIYF; CDR3nt: TGTGCCAGCAGCTTAGCTGGGACAGGGTTAGACACCATATATTTT
abundance: .; j_gene: TRBJ1-6; d_gene: TRBD1; v_gene: TRBV30; CDR3aa: CAWKGQGASPLHF; CDR3nt: TGTGCCTGGAAAGGACAGGGTGCTTCACCCCTCCACTTT
abundance: .; j_gene: TRBJ1-2; d_gene: TRBD1; v_gene: TRBV18; CDR3aa: CASSPGTGEGYTF; CDR3nt: TGTGCCAGCTCACCCGGGACAGGGGAGGGCTACACCTTC
abundance: .; j_gene: TRBJ1-5; d_gene: .; v_gene: TRBV5-6; CDR3aa: CASSLEGRNQPQHF; CDR3nt: TGTGCCAGCAGCTTAGAGGGAAGAAATCAGCCCCAGCATTTT
abundance: .; j_gene: TRBJ2-2; d_gene: .; v_gene: TRBV5-1; CDR3aa: CASSLPRGGNTGELFF; CDR3nt: TGCGCCAGCAGCTTGCCGCGGGGCGGGAACACCGGGGAGCTGTTTTTT
abundance: .; j_gene: TRBJ2-7; d_gene: TRBD1; v_gene: TRBV5-1; CDR3aa: CASSLLGTDFYEQYF; CDR3nt: TGCGCCAGCTCTCTTCTAGGGACAGACTTTTACGAGCAGTACTTC
abundance: .; j_gene: TRBJ2-7; d_gene: TRBD1; v_gene: TRBV4-2; CDR3aa: CASSQIRGTGDLGVSYEQYF; CDR3nt: TGTGCCAGCAGCCAAATACGCGGGACAGGGGATTTGGGGGTCTCCTACGAGCAGTACTTC
abundance: .; j_gene: TRBJ2-5; d_gene: TRBD2; v_gene: TRBV10-3; CDR3aa: CAISGWTSSNEVETQYF; CDR3nt: TGTGCCATCAGTGGGTGGACTAGCTCAAACGAGGTAGAGACCCAGTACTTC
abundance: .; j_gene: TRBJ1-3; d_gene: .; v_gene: TRBV9; CDR3aa: CASSVKSQMGLGNTIYF; CDR3nt: TGTGCCAGCAGCGTAAAATCCCAAATGGGGCTAGGAAACACCATATATTTT
abundance: .; j_gene: TRBJ2-5; d_gene: .; v_gene: TRBV3-1/TRBV3-2; CDR3aa: CASSQARRGQETQYF; CDR3nt: TGTGCCAGCAGCCAAGCCAGGAGGGGTCAAGAGACCCAGTACTTC
abundance: .; j_gene: TRBJ2-5; d_gene: .; v_gene: TRBV19; CDR3aa: CASSRDGQETQYF; CDR3nt: TGTGCCAGTAGTCGGGACGGCCAAGAGACCCAGTACTTC
abundance: .; j_gene: TRBJ1-4; d_gene: .; v_gene: TRBV27; CDR3aa: CASSSIATNEKLFF; CDR3nt: TGTGCCAGCAGTTCCATTGCAACTAATGAAAAACTGTTTTTT
abundance: .; j_gene: TRBJ1-6; d_gene: .; v_gene: TRBV7-9; CDR3aa: CASSQTIMASYNSPLHF; CDR3nt: TGTGCCAGCAGCCAAACTATAATGGCGTCCTATAATTCACCCCTCCACTTT
abundance: .; j_gene: TRBJ1-1; d_gene: .; v_gene: TRBV3-1/TRBV3-2; CDR3aa: CASSQFDMTEAFF; CDR3nt: TGTGCCAGCAGCCAATTCGACATGACTGAAGCTTTCTTT
abundance: once; j_gene: TRBJ2-7; d_gene: .; v_gene: TRBV6-2/TRBV6-3; CDR3aa: CASNPGARSHEQYF; CDR3nt: TGTGCCAGCAACCCGGGAGCCCGCAGCCACGAGCAGTACTTC
abundance: .; j_gene: TRBJ1-4; d_gene: TRBD1; v_gene: TRBV2; CDR3aa: CASSQDRGRNEKLFF; CDR3nt: TGTGCCAGCAGCCAAGACAGGGGGCGAAATGAAAAACTGTTTTTT
abundance: .; j_gene: TRBJ2-3; d_gene: .; v_gene: TRBV2; CDR3aa: CASSVTSQADTQYF; CDR3nt: TGTGCCAGCAGTGTAACTAGCCAGGCAGATACGCAGTATTTT
abundance: .; j_gene: TRBJ2-7; d_gene: TRBD1; v_gene: TRBV5-1; CDR3aa: CASRDATGPYEQYF; CDR3nt: TGCGCCAGCAGGGACGCGACAGGGCCCTACGAGCAGTACTTC
abundance: .; j_gene: TRBJ1-1; d_gene: TRBD1; v_gene: TRBV29-1; CDR3aa: CSVGQGAEAFF; CDR3nt: TGCAGCGTTGGGCAGGGGGCTGAAGCTTTCTTT
abundance: .; j_gene: TRBJ1-5; d_gene: .; v_gene: TRBV6-2/TRBV6-3; CDR3aa: CASSYQAGALRNQPQHF; CDR3nt: TGTGCCAGCAGTTATCAGGCGGGGGCCTTGCGGAATCAGCCCCAGCATTTT
abundance: .; j_gene: TRBJ2-3; d_gene: .; v_gene: TRBV15; CDR3aa: CATSRGTTDTQYF; CDR3nt: TGTGCCACCAGCAGAGGAACAACAGATACGCAGTATTTT
abundance: .; j_gene: TRBJ2-7; d_gene: .; v_gene: TRBV30; CDR3aa: CAGGTSYEQYF; CDR3nt: TGTGCCGGGGGGACTTCCTACGAGCAGTACTTC
abundance: .; j_gene: TRBJ1-5; d_gene: .; v_gene: TRBV7-8; CDR3aa: CASSLLSRRKPQHF; CDR3nt: TGTGCCAGCAGCTTATTGTCCCGAAGGAAGCCCCAGCATTTT
abundance: .; j_gene: TRBJ1-2; d_gene: .; v_gene: TRBV5-1; CDR3aa: CASSLSIGVIYGYTF; CDR3nt: TGCGCCAGCAGCTTATCGATTGGGGTAATCTATGGCTACACCTTC
abundance: .; j_gene: TRBJ1-6; d_gene: .; v_gene: TRBV4-2; CDR3aa: CASSQELVTASNSPLHF; CDR3nt: TGTGCCAGCAGCCAAGAACTTGTGACAGCCTCTAATTCACCCCTCCACTTT
abundance: .; j_gene: TRBJ2-3; d_gene: .; v_gene: TRBV18; CDR3aa: CASSPAGGASTDTQYF; CDR3nt: TGTGCCAGCTCACCAGCAGGGGGGGCCAGCACAGATACGCAGTATTTT
abundance: .; j_gene: TRBJ1-2; d_gene: .; v_gene: TRBV7-9; CDR3aa: CASSLDRGDYGYTF; CDR3nt: TGTGCCAGCAGCTTAGATCGGGGGGACTATGGCTACACCTTC
abundance: .; j_gene: TRBJ2-1; d_gene: TRBD2; v_gene: TRBV28; CDR3aa: CASSPHWRGGRDEQFF; CDR3nt: TGTGCCAGCAGTCCCCACTGGCGGGGGGGCCGGGATGAGCAGTTCTTC
abundance: .; j_gene: TRBJ1-3; d_gene: TRBD1; v_gene: TRBV18; CDR3aa: CASSPNRGAGNTIYF; CDR3nt: TGTGCCAGCTCACCGAACAGGGGTGCCGGAAACACCATATATTTT
abundance: .; j_gene: TRBJ1-1; d_gene: .; v_gene: TRBV3-1/TRBV3-2; CDR3aa: CASRHLGRNTEAFF; CDR3nt: TGTGCCAGCAGACACCTGGGCAGAAACACTGAAGCTTTCTTT